This T cell receptor beta chain was documented in a study of post-analysis software for immune sequencing data. Looking at the study overall: The study covered relapsing-remitting, secondary progressive and progressive-relapsing courses of multiple sclerosis. Overall study findings and caveats: Analysis by F measure revealed that same-batch samples clustered strongly together. With TRBV5-6, TRBV5-1 and TRBV20-1 included, five TRBV segments were more frequent in patients than in controls.

Included in the TCR beta cDNA libraries were unique molecular identifiers. The T cell input of roughly 0.95 to 10 million gave 400,000 to 500,000 cDNA molecules. Using its own MiXCR run on the PCR reads, TCRdb lists one record per CDR3 protein. The data contain some 370,000 distinct CDR3 sequences, about a third of them singletons. This clonotype was recorded a few times. No antigen is known for it. CDR3 length: 16 amino acids. The V gene end was trimmed by 5 bases and the J gene end by 8 bases; junction bases not matched to a gene: 8. Germline V gene lookup returns CDR1 SEHNR and CDR2 FQNEAQ (reference sequence).

Sample: blood. The sequence was collected from a girl aged 10 to 17 with multiple sclerosis. The V and J genes are TRBV7-9 and TRBJ2-1; TRBD2 aligns across 14 bases. The CDR3 DNA sequence: TGTGCCAGCAGCGGAGGGGGGACTAGCGGGGGTTATGAGCAGTTCTTC. Its protein product is CASSGGGTSGGYEQFF. The variable domain in full, completed from reference TRBV7-9 and TRBJ2-1, reads DTGVSQNPRHKITKRGQNVTFRCDPISEHNRLYWYRQTLGQGPEFLTYFQNEAQLEKSRLLSDRFSAERPKGSFSTLEIQRTEQGDSAMYLCASSGGGTSGGYEQFFGPGTRLTVL.